A single TCR beta chain is shown here with its context. Its antigen is not identified. This entry is derived from a study of blood T cells in healthy people across ages. Study-wide context: Using template switching, researchers captured about one barcoded beta molecule for each two T cells.

Broader study findings: PBMCs that were unsorted prevented a conclusive naive versus antigen-experienced comparison. The study found more naive CD4+ cells and higher diversity in long-lived than aged donors.

V was pared by 5 bases and J by 4 bases, with 15 bases between. The germline V gene has CDR1 SEHNR and CDR2 FQNEAQ (reference sequence). This CDR3 has 15 residues. The authors ran a second PCR of about 7 to 11 cycles using a sample-barcoded 5' primer and a J-beta primer mix. Using its own MiXCR run on the 5' RACE reads, TCRdb lists one record per CDR3 protein. The sample gives 1.6 million or so distinct CDR3 sequences, approximately 32% of which show up once; roughly 12% is in the top ten. This clonotype was sampled from a woman in her twenties or thirties in good health. V and J are TRBV7-9 and TRBJ2-1, with D possibly being TRBD2 (6 bases). Sequencing used blood. The CDR3 nucleotides are TGTGCCAGCAGCCCGTTTCCGGGAGCTTACAATGAGCAGTTCTTC. Translated, it gives CASSPFPGAYNEQFF.